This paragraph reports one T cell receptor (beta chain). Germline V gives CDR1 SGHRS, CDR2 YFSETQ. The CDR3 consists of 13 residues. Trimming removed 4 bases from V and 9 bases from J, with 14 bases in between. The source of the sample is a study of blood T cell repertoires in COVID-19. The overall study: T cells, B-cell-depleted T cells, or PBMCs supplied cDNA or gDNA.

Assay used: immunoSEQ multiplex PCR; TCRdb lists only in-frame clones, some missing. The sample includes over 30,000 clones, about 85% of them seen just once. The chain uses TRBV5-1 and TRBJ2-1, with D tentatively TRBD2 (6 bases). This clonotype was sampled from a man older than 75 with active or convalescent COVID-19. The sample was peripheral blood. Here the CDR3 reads CASSGREEGEQFF. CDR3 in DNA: TGCGCCAGCAGCGGCAGGGAGGAGGGTGAGCAGTTCTTC. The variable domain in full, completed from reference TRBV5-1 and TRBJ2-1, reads KAGVTQTPRYLIKTRGQQVTLSCSPISGHRSVSWYQQTPGQGLQFLFEYFSETQRNKGNFPGRFSGRQFSNSRSEMNVSTLELGDSALYLCASSGREEGEQFFGPGTRLTVL.